Shown below are 17 T cell receptor beta chains from a single sample sequenced in a study of identifying expanded T cells in peripheral blood. Some clones are missing from TCRdb's copy, which holds only in-frame ones; the method was immunoSEQ multiplex PCR. The profile covers fewer than 110,000 clones, with roughly nine tenths appearing a single time and roughly 15% taken by the ten largest. Sample: blood. The receptors were gathered from a person between 18 and 70 years old in good health.

This clone is a singleton in its sample. The V gene is TRBV2, the J gene TRBJ2-7; 10 bases are shared with TRBD2. Trimming cost V 2 bases and J 4 bases; bases outside gene matches: 5. This CDR3 contains 15 residues. The germline gives CDR1 SNHLY, CDR2 FYNNEI. The CDR3: CASSEIASGGYEQYF. The DNA for the CDR3 is TGTGCCAGCAGTGAAATAGCTAGCGGGGGTTACGAGCAGTACTTC.

The chain is built from TRBV23-1 and TRBJ1-1; no firm D call. TRBV23-1 is identified as an open reading frame with a role that is uncertain. The ends were cut back, 6 bases at V and 0 bases at J, with 11 bases in the middle. The CDR3 is made up of 14 amino acids. The CDR3 protein is CASSQAGVNTEAFF. The CDR3 DNA is TGCGCCAGCAGCCAGGCAGGAGTGAACACTGAAGCTTTCTTT.

Note on this clone: The same CDR3 arises from other DNA sequences in this sample as well. The chain recombines TRBV25-1 with TRBJ2-7; tentatively, D is TRBD1 (6 bases). The ends were cut back, 3 bases at V and 5 bases at J, with 11 bases in the middle. Germline CDR1 is MGHDK and CDR2 is SYGVNS. The CDR3 loop spans 13 amino acids. The DNA of the CDR3 is TGTGCCAGCAGTGACAGGCAGGGGAACGAGCAGTACTTC. This sequence encodes CASSDRQGNEQYF.

This clone was seen once. The V and J genes are TRBV10-2 and TRBJ2-7; either TRBD1 or TRBD2 may fit D (5 bases each). The CDR3 has 11 residues. The V and J ends lost 6 bases and 7 bases respectively, with 10 bases between them. Germline CDR1 is WSHSY and CDR2 is SAAADI. The CDR3: CASRAWGEQYF. DNA of the CDR3: TGCGCCAGCAGGGCCTGGGGGGAGCAGTACTTC.

This chain connects TRBV7-2 to TRBJ2-3; D gene unclear. The CDR3 consists of 14 residues. Per the germline V gene, CDR1 is SGHTA and CDR2 is FQGNSA. Trimming shortened V by 5 bases and J by 1 base, and 10 bases separated the two germline ends. CDR3 amino acids: CASSPHQGTDTQYF. The CDR3 nucleotides read TGTGCCAGCAGCCCGCATCAGGGCACAGATACGCAGTATTTT.

The chain carries TRBV4-3 and TRBJ1-1, with D unresolved. From germline, CDR1 is LGHNA and CDR2 YSLEER. Between the trimmed V and J ends, which lost 4 bases and 7 bases, there was a span of 13 bases. The CDR3 length is 13 residues. The CDR3 nucleotides read TGCGCCAGCAGCCTCGGAGTACTCAGTGAAGCTTTCTTT. It yields the protein CASSLGVLSEAFF.

V gene TRBV5-4 combines with J gene TRBJ2-7; 15 bases match TRBD2. CDR3 length: 16 amino acids. CDR1 is SGHNT and CDR2 is YYREEE in the germline V gene (reference sequence). V was pared by 3 bases and J by 7 bases, with 8 bases of the junction left unmatched. The CDR3 nucleotides are TGTGCCAGCAGCTCCCGGACTAGCGGGGGGGCGAAAGAGCAGTACTTC. Protein sequence: CASSSRTSGGAKEQYF.

The chain uses TRBV10-3 and TRBJ1-2; the D gene is possibly TRBD1 (6 bases). The ends were cut back, 4 bases at V and 3 bases at J, with 12 bases in the middle. The CDR3 totals 14 residues. Germline-derived CDR1 and CDR2 are ENHRY and SYGVKD. This CDR3 reads CAISAGARDYGYTF. The CDR3 bases are TGTGCCATCAGTGCAGGGGCGCGGGACTATGGCTACACCTTC.

This clone is a singleton in its sample. The CDR3 nucleotides read TGTGCCAGCTCAGCTGGGACGGGGGAGGATACGCAGTATTTT. It encodes CASSAGTGEDTQYF. The chain is built from TRBV18 and TRBJ2-3; a weak D match, TRBD2 (6 bases). The germline gives CDR1 KGHSH, CDR2 LQKENI. V lost 5 bases to trimming and J lost 6 bases, with 15 bases between them. The CDR3 has 14 amino acids.

V gene TRBV28 combines with J gene TRBJ2-2; D is undetermined. From germline, CDR1 is MDHEN and CDR2 SYDVKM. The CDR3 sequence is 15 residues long. Trimming removed 5 bases at V and 8 bases at J, with 18 bases between. CDR3 region: CASSSTGALRGELFF. The CDR3 bases are TGTGCCAGCAGTAGTACGGGCGCGCTGAGAGGGGAGCTGTTTTTT. The full variable domain, with the rest looked up from reference TRBV28 and TRBJ2-2, is DVKVTQSSRYLVKRTGEKVFLECVQDMDHENMFWYRQDPGLGLRLIYFSYDVKMKEKGDIPEGYSVSREKKERFSLILESASTNQTSMYLCASSSTGALRGELFFGEGSRLTVL.

The chain uses TRBV9 and TRBJ1-6; D not resolved. V shed 6 bases and J shed 9 bases, with 19 bases lying between them. The CDR3 loop spans 15 amino acids. Germline values: CDR1 SGDLS, CDR2 YYNGEE. The CDR3 region is CASTRSGAQGSPLHF. CDR3 bases: TGTGCCAGCACCCGCTCCGGAGCCCAAGGTTCACCCCTCCACTTT.

This clone occurred once. The chain uses TRBV7-2 and TRBJ1-1, with a possible D match to TRBD1 (6 bases). Germline assignment: CDR1 SGHTA and CDR2 FQGNSA. The CDR3 loop spans 15 amino acids. V dropped 4 bases and J dropped 0 bases, with 12 bases sitting between them. CDR3 DNA: TGTGCCAGCAGCTCGCGGACAGCTCTGAACACTGAAGCTTTCTTT. Its protein product is CASSSRTALNTEAFF.

The V gene is TRBV2, the J gene TRBJ1-6, with 8 bases lining up with TRBD1. The CDR3 sequence is 17 residues long. From germline, CDR1 is SNHLY and CDR2 FYNNEI. Trimming cost V 3 bases and J 9 bases; bases outside gene matches: 13. This chain's CDR3 is CASSEGIDRGASSPLHF. The CDR3 DNA follows: TGTGCCAGCAGTGAGGGCATTGACAGGGGTGCGAGTTCACCCCTCCACTTT.

DNA for the CDR3: TGTGCCAGTAGTCCATGGACAGGGAACAATGAGCAGTTCTTC. Its protein is CASSPWTGNNEQFF. This sequence joins TRBV19 and TRBJ2-1, with TRBD1 identical over 8 bases. With 5 bases clipped from V and 5 bases from J, the junction kept 5 bases outside the gene matches. The germline V gene encodes CDR1 LNHDA and CDR2 SQIVND (reference sequence). This CDR3 spans 14 amino acids.

The J gene is TRBJ2-7, the V gene TRBV18; TRBD1 agrees at 10 bases. This CDR3 has 15 amino acids. V lost 6 bases and J lost 1; bases outside the gene matches: 6. The germline gives CDR1 KGHSH, CDR2 LQKENI. The CDR3 region has the DNA TGTGCCAGCTCCCCGGACAGGGGGAGGTCCTACGAGCAGTACTTC. Translation gives CASSPDRGRSYEQYF.

This chain links TRBV27 with TRBJ1-6; 9 nucleotides align to TRBD1. The germline V gene encodes CDR1 MNHEY and CDR2 SMNVEV (reference sequence). The CDR3 loop spans 15 amino acids. J lost 7 bases, V lost 5 bases, and 6 bases had no gene match. CDR3 residues: CASSATGGANSPLHF. CDR3 DNA sequence: TGTGCCAGCAGTGCGACAGGGGGGGCGAATTCACCCCTCCACTTT.

The chain links TRBV5-4 to TRBJ1-6; maybe TRBD1 (5 bases). Germline V gives CDR1 SGHNT, CDR2 YYREEE (reference sequence). Deletions cut 4 bases from V and 6 bases from J, with 14 bases between. This CDR3 region has 15 residues. The CDR3 DNA reads as TGTGCCAGCAGCCCCGACAGTTATACTAATTCACCCCTCCACTTT. Its protein product is CASSPDSYTNSPLHF.